Shown below are 23 T cell receptor beta chains from a single sample sequenced in a study of monozygotic twins with inflammatory bowel disease. TCRdb reprocessed the 5' RACE reads and keeps a single row for each CDR3 protein, giving no DNA. The table lists about 380,000 distinct CDR3 sequences, with 2.5% to 3% in the top ten. Sequencing was done on a sample of blood. Receptor source: a human donor with ulcerative colitis or Crohn's disease, or a healthy co-twin of an affected twin (not recorded which).

The rearrangement uses TRBV19 and TRBJ2-2; the D call of TRBD1 rests on TCRdb alone, since no DNA is present to check it. The CDR3 sequence is 18 residues long. From germline, CDR1 is LNHDA and CDR2 SQIVND (reference sequence). This CDR3 is CASSRGRSQIRSAGELFF.

This CDR3 reads CASSLGGSVNTEAFF. V is TRBV5-5 and J is TRBJ1-1. The CDR3 loop spans 15 amino acids. Germline lookup yields CDR1 SGHKS and CDR2 YYEKEE (reference sequence).

The V gene is TRBV11-2, the J gene TRBJ1-2. Germline CDR1 reads SGHAT; CDR2 reads FQNNGV. The CDR3 has 13 amino acids. CDR3 amino acids: CASSFNTNYGYTF. Combining the CDR3 with reference TRBV11-2 and TRBJ1-2 gives the whole variable domain EAGVAQSPRYKIIEKRQSVAFWCNPISGHATLYWYQQILGQGPKLLIQFQNNGVVDDSQLPKDRFSAERLKGVDSTLKIQPAKLEDSAVYLCASSFNTNYGYTFGSGTRLTVV.

The V and J genes are TRBV6-5 and TRBJ1-6; lacking DNA, the TRBD1 call made by TCRdb goes unchecked. The germline gives CDR1 MNHEY, CDR2 SVGAGI. The CDR3 loop spans 15 amino acids. This chain's CDR3 is CASSYGDRGLSPLHF.

This chain connects TRBV3-1 to TRBJ2-2; TCRdb outputs TRBD1, but without DNA this stays unchecked. The CDR3 has 16 amino acids. From germline, CDR1 is LGHDT and CDR2 YNNKEL (reference sequence). The CDR3 is CASSRWTGGNTGELFF.

J is TRBJ1-5 and V is TRBV20-1; TCRdb returns TRBD1, unconfirmable since there is no DNA. Germline CDR1 and CDR2: DFQATT and SNEGSKA (reference sequence). This CDR3 is built from 16 residues. CDR3 loop: CSASRQGIGSNQPQHF.

This sequence joins TRBV7-8 and TRBJ2-1; TCRdb designates TRBD2, a call that cannot be tested without DNA. Germline loops: CDR1 SGHVS, CDR2 FQNEAQ. The CDR3 sequence is 17 residues long. CDR3 protein: CASSSHHLAGPQGEQFF.

The J gene is TRBJ2-7, the V gene TRBV4-3. Germline loops: CDR1 LGHNA, CDR2 YSLEER. The CDR3 is 15 amino acids. CDR3 sequence reads: CASSQDWQSSYEQYF.

The rearrangement links TRBV3-1 to TRBJ1-1. The CDR3 is 13 amino acids. The germline V gene has CDR1 LGHDT and CDR2 YNNKEL (reference sequence). The CDR3 sequence: CASSPQYSAEAFF. Together with reference TRBV3-1 and TRBJ1-1, the CDR3 gives the full variable domain: DTAVSQTPKYLVTQMGNDKSIKCEQNLGHDTMYWYKQDSKKFLKIMFSYNNKELIINETVPNRFSPKSPDKAHLNLHINSLELGDSAVYFCASSPQYSAEAFFGQGTRLTVV.

The chain combines TRBV6-5 with TRBJ2-7. The CDR3 contains 16 residues. CDR1 is MNHEY and CDR2 is SVGAGI in the germline V gene. This CDR3 reads CASSYARERSSYEQHF.

The gene calls are TRBV29-1 and TRBJ2-5; lacking DNA, the TRBD1 call made by TCRdb goes unchecked. This CDR3 comprises 13 residues. The germline CDR1 and CDR2 sequences are SQVTM and ANQGSEA. The CDR3 spells CSVDGRGLETQYF.

This chain joins TRBV12-5 and TRBJ1-1; checking the TCRdb D call of TRBD1 is not possible without DNA. The CDR3 has 15 residues. In germline, CDR1 is LGHNT, CDR2 FRNRAP. The CDR3 sequence: CASGLWVGVNTEAFF.

This rearrangement joins TRBV20-1 to TRBJ1-6; TCRdb reports TRBD1, a call that lacks DNA to check it against. Looked up from germline, CDR1 is DFQATT and CDR2 is SNEGSKA (reference sequence). This CDR3 region has 18 residues. The CDR3 reads CSAREGQGRTFYNSPLHF.

This chain uses TRBV5-1 with TRBJ2-6; TCRdb designates TRBD1, a call that cannot be tested without DNA. The CDR3 contains 17 residues. Germline V lookup: CDR1 SGHRS, CDR2 YFSETQ. The CDR3 loop reads CASSLTGISVGANVLTF. Full variable domain (missing parts from reference TRBV5-1 and TRBJ2-6): KAGVTQTPRYLIKTRGQQVTLSCSPISGHRSVSWYQQTPGQGLQFLFEYFSETQRNKGNFPGRFSGRQFSNSRSEMNVSTLELGDSALYLCASSLTGISVGANVLTFGAGSRLTVL.

The rearrangement links TRBV9 to TRBJ2-1. Germline V gene data show CDR1 as SGDLS and CDR2 as YYNGEE. CDR3 length: 15 amino acids. The chain's CDR3 is CASSVGASSYNEQFF.

The rearrangement links TRBV5-6 to TRBJ2-2; as DNA is missing, the TRBD1 call by TCRdb cannot be tested. Germline values: CDR1 SGHDT, CDR2 YYEEEE. The CDR3 is 15 residues long. The CDR3 sequence: CASSLVDRGSGELFF. The full variable domain, its missing parts supplied by reference TRBV5-6 and TRBJ2-2, is DAGVTQSPTHLIKTRGQQVTLRCSPKSGHDTVSWYQQALGQGPQFIFQYYEEEERQRGNFPDRFSGHQFPNYSSELNVNALLLGDSALYLCASSLVDRGSGELFFGEGSRLTVL.

The rearrangement joins TRBV6-2 or TRBV6-3 to TRBJ2-1; TCRdb returns TRBD1, unconfirmable since there is no DNA. CDR1 and CDR2 from the germline V gene are MNHEY and SVGEGT. This CDR3 contains 15 residues. The CDR3 reads CASSSRGGPGWEQFF.

V usage is TRBV7-2 and J usage is TRBJ1-1. CDR3 length: 14 residues. Per germline, CDR1 SGHTA and CDR2 FQGNSA. This CDR3 reads CASFSSRGNTEAFF.

This chain joins TRBV6-1 and TRBJ1-2; the TCRdb D gene call, TRBD1, has no DNA to confirm it. CDR1 is MNHNS and CDR2 is SASEGT in the germline V gene. The CDR3 has 15 residues. CDR3 sequence: CASRGQGAQRYGYTF.

V gene TRBV13 combines with J gene TRBJ2-7; TCRdb picks TRBD2, but there is no DNA to check that call. CDR1 and CDR2 from the germline V gene are PRHDT and FYEKMQ (reference sequence). This CDR3 region has 14 residues. The CDR3 sequence is CASSLVRGNHEQYF.

This chain links TRBV4-1 with TRBJ2-7; TCRdb names TRBD2, which stays unverified in the absence of DNA. The CDR3 is 14 amino acids. CDR1 is MGHRA, CDR2 YSYEKL, per germline. The CDR3 loop reads CASSPITRVHEQYF.

The CDR3 loop reads CASSIGQPYGYTF. V gene TRBV5-6 combines with J gene TRBJ1-2. The germline V gene encodes CDR1 SGHDT and CDR2 YYEEEE. The CDR3 consists of 13 residues. Full variable domain (rest looked up from reference TRBV5-6 and TRBJ1-2): DAGVTQSPTHLIKTRGQQVTLRCSPKSGHDTVSWYQQALGQGPQFIFQYYEEEERQRGNFPDRFSGHQFPNYSSELNVNALLLGDSALYLCASSIGQPYGYTFGSGTRLTVV.

The chain couples TRBV3-1 to TRBJ2-7. From germline, CDR1 is LGHDT and CDR2 YNNKEL (reference sequence). The CDR3 covers 15 residues. The CDR3 is CASSQGLGFSYEQYF.